The clone carrying this TCR beta chain turned up a few times. Patients having uncontrolled infection, another autoimmune disease, pregnancy or lactation were not included. This record belongs to a study of T cells in Graves' hyperthyroidism and ophthalmopathy. TCR beta CDR3 sequences were amplified from RNA transcripts. The HTBI primer set served for first-round RT-PCR of the TCR CDR3. MiXCR, applied by TCRdb to the multiplex PCR reads, yields one record per CDR3 protein. In the table there are over 700,000 distinct CDR3 sequences, roughly 37% of which are singletons. V shed 3 bases, J shed 5 bases, and the junction held 15 bases outside the gene matches. The CDR3 is made up of 17 amino acids. Germline CDR1 and CDR2: SGHAT and FQNNGV.

The specimen was blood. This TCR was recovered from a man younger than 35 with Graves' hyperthyroidism. The rearrangement links TRBV11-2 to TRBJ2-5; 7 bases agree with TRBD1. DNA for the CDR3: TGTGCCAGCAGCTTCATCACGACAGGGCGACTTCTGGAGACCCAGTACTTC. It codes for CASSFITTGRLLETQYF.